Described below is a single T cell receptor (beta chain) sequence and its context. Antigen: not known. This sample stems from a study of T cells expressing NK-cell markers. Study summary: Eight donors were sequenced, of whom seven were HCMV-seropositive, while the remaining one was HCMV-seronegative. Points from the study as a whole: Certain NKG2C+ T cell clones were expanded, and their HCMV specificity remained unclear.

Scientists made TCR beta cDNA using 5'RACE template switching with UMIs. Reanalyzing the 5' RACE reads, TCRdb keeps one entry per CDR3 protein, without DNA. Its listing shows about 150,000 distinct CDR3 sequences. Material for sequencing was blood T cells: a sorted CD56 or NKG2C T cell subset, CD4+ or CD8+ T cells, or bulk PBMC T cells (not recorded which). This clonotype originated in a woman between 50 and 59 years old in good health.

This chain's CDR3 is CASSRGTRELFF. The rearrangement joins TRBV6-5 to TRBJ2-2; the TRBD1 assignment by TCRdb is unverifiable without DNA. This CDR3 is built from 12 residues. Germline V gene data show CDR1 as MNHEY and CDR2 as SVGAGI.